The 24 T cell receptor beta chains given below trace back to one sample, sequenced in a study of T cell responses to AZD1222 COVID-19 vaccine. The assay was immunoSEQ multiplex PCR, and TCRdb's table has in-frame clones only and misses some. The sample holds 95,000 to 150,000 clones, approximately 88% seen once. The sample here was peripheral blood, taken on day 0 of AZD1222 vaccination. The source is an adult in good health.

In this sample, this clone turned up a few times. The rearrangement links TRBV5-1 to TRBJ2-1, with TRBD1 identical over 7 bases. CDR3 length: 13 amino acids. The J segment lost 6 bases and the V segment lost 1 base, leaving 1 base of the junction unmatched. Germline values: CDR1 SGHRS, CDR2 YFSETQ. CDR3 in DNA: TGCGCCAGCAGCTTGACAGGGGTCAATGAGCAGTTCTTC. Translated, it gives CASSLTGVNEQFF.

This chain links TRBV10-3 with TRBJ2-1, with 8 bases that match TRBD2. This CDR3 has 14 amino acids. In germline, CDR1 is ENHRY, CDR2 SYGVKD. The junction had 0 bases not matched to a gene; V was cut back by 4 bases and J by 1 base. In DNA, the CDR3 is TGTGCCATCAGTGTAGCGGGGTCCTACAATGAGCAGTTCTTC. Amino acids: CAISVAGSYNEQFF.

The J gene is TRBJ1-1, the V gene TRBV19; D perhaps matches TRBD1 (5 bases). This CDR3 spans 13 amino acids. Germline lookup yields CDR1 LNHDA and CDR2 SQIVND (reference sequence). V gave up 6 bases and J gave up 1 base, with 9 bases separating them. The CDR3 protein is CASSGARNTEAFF. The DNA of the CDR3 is TGTGCCAGTAGCGGGGCCAGGAACACTGAAGCTTTCTTT.

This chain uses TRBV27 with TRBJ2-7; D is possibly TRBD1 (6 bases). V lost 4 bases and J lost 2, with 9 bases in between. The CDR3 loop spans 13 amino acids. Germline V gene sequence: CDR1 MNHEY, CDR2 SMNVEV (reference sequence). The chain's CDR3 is CASSSQGPYEQYF. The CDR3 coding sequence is TGTGCCAGCAGTTCACAGGGTCCCTACGAGCAGTACTTC.

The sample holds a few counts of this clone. CDR3 nucleotide sequence: TGTGCCATCAGTGAGCGGGACAGGGGGAGGACTGAAGCTTTCTTT. Residues: CAISERDRGRTEAFF. The V and J genes are TRBV10-3 and TRBJ1-1, with 11 bases identical to TRBD1. This CDR3 has 15 residues. Germline loops: CDR1 ENHRY, CDR2 SYGVKD. The junction had 4 bases not matched to a gene; V was cut back by 2 bases and J by 5 bases.

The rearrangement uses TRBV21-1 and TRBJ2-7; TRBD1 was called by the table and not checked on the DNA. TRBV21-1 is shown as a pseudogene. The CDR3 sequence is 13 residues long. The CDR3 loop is CASSLLGVCEQYF. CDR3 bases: TGTGCCAGCAGCCTCCTGGGCGTGTGCGAGCAGTACTTC.

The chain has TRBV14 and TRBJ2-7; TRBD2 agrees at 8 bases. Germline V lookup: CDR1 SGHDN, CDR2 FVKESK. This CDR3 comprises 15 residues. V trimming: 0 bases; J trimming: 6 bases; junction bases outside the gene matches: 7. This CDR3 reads CASSQDSGRVGEQYF. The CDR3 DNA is TGTGCCAGCAGCCAAGACTCCGGGAGGGTGGGCGAGCAGTACTTC.

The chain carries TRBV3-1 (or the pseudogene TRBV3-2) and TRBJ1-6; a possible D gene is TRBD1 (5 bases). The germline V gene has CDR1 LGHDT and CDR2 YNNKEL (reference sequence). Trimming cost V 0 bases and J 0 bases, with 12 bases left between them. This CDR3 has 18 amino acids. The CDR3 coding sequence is TGTGCCAGCAGCCAAGACCCCGGGGCGAGCTCCTATAATTCACCCCTCCACTTT. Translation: CASSQDPGASSYNSPLHF.

CDR3 region: CASSPHNVSGNTIYF. CDR3 sequence (DNA): TGTGCCAGCAGCCCTCACAACGTCTCTGGAAACACCATATATTTT. The chain carries TRBV9 and TRBJ1-3; the D is unclear. CDR3 length: 15 residues. Germline CDR1 and CDR2: SGDLS and YYNGEE. V was trimmed by 4 bases and J by 0 bases, leaving 11 bases between them.

The CDR3 DNA reads as TGTGCCAGCAGTTACTCGGGACAGACCCGAAACACCATATATTTT. This translates into CASSYSGQTRNTIYF. The chain joins TRBV6-5 to TRBJ1-3; TRBD1 matches 7 bases. The CDR3 totals 15 residues. Germline-derived CDR1 and CDR2 are MNHEY and SVGAGI. V shed 0 bases, J shed 5 bases, and the junction held 4 bases outside the gene matches.

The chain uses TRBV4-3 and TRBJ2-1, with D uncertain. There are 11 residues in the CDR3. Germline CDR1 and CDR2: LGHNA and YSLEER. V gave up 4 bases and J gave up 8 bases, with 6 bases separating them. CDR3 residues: CASSLYHEQFF. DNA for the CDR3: TGCGCCAGCAGCCTTTACCATGAGCAGTTCTTC.

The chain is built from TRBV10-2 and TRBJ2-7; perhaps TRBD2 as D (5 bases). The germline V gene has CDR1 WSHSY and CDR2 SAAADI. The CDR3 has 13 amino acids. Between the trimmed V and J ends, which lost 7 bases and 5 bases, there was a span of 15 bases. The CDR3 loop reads CASKSGLGDEQYF. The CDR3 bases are TGCGCCAGCAAATCGGGTCTCGGGGACGAGCAGTACTTC.

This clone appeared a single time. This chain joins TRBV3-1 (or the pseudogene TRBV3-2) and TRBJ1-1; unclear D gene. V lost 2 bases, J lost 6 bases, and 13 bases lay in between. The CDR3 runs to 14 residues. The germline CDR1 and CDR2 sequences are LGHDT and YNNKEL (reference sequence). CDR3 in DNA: TGTGCCAGCAGCCAACCAGGCGGCGGGGCTGAAGCTTTCTTT. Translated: CASSQPGGGAEAFF.

CDR3 residues: CASSPMRGGFYNEQFF. In DNA, the CDR3 is TGTGCCAGCAGCCCCATGCGGGGGGGCTTTTACAATGAGCAGTTCTTC. The chain carries TRBV9 and TRBJ2-1; 9 nucleotides line up with TRBD2. V was clipped by 4 bases and J by 4 bases; unmatched bases: 9. The germline CDR1 and CDR2 sequences are SGDLS and YYNGEE. The CDR3 is made up of 16 amino acids.

The CDR3 sequence: CASSSGQILNEKLFF. The CDR3 DNA reads TGCGCCAGCAGCTCCGGACAGATTCTTAATGAAAAACTGTTTTTT. The chain couples TRBV5-1 to TRBJ1-4; a possible D gene is TRBD1 (6 bases). Germline CDR1 reads SGHRS; CDR2 reads YFSETQ. The CDR3 consists of 15 residues. The V end was cut by 3 bases, the J end by 4 bases, with 13 bases between.

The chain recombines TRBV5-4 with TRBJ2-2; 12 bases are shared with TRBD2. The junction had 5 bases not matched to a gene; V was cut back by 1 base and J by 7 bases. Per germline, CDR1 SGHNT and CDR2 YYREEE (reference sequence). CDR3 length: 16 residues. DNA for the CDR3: TGTGCCAGCAGCTTGCCTAGCGGGGGGGCTAACGGGGAGCTGTTTTTT. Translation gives CASSLPSGGANGELFF.

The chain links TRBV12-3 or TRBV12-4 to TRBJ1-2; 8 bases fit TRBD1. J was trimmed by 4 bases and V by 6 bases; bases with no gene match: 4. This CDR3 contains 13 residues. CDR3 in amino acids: CASSWTGSYGYTF. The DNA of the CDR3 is TGTGCCAGCAGCTGGACAGGGAGCTATGGCTACACCTTC.

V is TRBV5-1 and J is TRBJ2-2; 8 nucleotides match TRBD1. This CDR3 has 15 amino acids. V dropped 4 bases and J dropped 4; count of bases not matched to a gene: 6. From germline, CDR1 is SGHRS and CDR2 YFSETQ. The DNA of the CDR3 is TGCGCCAGCAGCCCGGACAGGGTAGGCACCGGGGAGCTGTTTTTT. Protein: CASSPDRVGTGELFF.

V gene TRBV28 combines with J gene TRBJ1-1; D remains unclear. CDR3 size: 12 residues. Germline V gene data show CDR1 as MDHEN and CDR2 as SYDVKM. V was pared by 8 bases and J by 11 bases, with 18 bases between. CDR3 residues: CASGLGWDHAFF. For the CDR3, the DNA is TGTGCCAGCGGCTTAGGGTGGGATCACGCTTTCTTT.

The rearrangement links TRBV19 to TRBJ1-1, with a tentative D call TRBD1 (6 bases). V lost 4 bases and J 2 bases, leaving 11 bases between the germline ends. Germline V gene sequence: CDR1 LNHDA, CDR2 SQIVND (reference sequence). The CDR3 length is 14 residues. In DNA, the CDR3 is TGTGCCAGTAGTACAGGGACATTTAACACTGAAGCTTTCTTT. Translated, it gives CASSTGTFNTEAFF.

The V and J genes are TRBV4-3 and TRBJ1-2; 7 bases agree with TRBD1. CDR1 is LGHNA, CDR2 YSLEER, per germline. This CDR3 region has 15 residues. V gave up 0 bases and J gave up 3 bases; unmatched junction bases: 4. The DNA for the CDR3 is TGCGCCAGCAGCCAAGATGGTGGACAGGACTATGGCTACACCTTC. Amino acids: CASSQDGGQDYGYTF.

This chain's CDR3 is CSVASGGGNYGYTF. The CDR3 DNA sequence: TGCAGCGTTGCCTCGGGTGGGGGAAACTATGGCTACACCTTC. This rearrangement joins TRBV29-1 to TRBJ1-2; perhaps TRBD1 as D (5 bases). CDR1 is SQVTM, CDR2 ANQGSEA, per germline. The CDR3 has 14 amino acids. Trimming removed 4 bases at V and 2 bases at J, with 14 bases between.

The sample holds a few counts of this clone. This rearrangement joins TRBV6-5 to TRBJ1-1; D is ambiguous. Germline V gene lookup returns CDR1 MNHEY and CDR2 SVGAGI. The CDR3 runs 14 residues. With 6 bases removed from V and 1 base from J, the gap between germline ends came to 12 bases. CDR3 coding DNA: TGTGCCAGCAGGAGCGTACGGGGGAACACTGAAGCTTTCTTT. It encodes CASRSVRGNTEAFF.

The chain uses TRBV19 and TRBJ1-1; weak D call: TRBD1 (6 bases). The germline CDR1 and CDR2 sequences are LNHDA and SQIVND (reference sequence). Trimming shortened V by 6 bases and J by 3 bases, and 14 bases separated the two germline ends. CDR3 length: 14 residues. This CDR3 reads CASSKRQAYTEAFF. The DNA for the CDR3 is TGTGCCAGTAGCAAAAGACAGGCATACACTGAAGCTTTCTTT.